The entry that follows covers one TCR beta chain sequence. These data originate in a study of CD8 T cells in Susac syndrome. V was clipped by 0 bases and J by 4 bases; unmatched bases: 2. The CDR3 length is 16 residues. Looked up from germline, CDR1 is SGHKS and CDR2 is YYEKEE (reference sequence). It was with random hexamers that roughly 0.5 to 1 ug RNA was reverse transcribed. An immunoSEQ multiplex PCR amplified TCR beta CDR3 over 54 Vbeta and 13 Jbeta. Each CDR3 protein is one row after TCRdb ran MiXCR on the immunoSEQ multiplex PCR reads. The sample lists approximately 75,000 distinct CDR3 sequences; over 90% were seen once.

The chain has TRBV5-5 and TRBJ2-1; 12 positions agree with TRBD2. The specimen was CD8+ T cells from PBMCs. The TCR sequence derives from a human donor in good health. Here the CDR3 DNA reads TGTGCCAGCAGCTTGGGACTAGCGGGGGTTTACAATGAGCAGTTCTTC. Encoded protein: CASSLGLAGVYNEQFF.